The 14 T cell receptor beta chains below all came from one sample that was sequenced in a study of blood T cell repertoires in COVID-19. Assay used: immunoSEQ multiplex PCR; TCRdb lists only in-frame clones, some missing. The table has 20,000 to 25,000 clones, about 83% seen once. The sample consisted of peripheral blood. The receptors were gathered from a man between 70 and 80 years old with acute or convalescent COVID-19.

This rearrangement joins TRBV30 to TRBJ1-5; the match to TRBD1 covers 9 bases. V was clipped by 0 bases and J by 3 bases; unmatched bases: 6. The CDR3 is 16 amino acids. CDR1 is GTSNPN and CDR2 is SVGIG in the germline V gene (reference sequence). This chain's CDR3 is CAWSVRGQGINQPQHF. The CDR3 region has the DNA TGTGCCTGGAGTGTACGAGGACAGGGGATCAATCAGCCCCAGCATTTT.

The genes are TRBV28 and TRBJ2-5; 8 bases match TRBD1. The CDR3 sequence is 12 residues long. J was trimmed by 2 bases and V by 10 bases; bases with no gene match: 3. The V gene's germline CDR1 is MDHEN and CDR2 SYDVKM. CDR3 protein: CAIRQGQETQYF. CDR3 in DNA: TGTGCCATCAGACAGGGGCAAGAGACCCAGTACTTC.

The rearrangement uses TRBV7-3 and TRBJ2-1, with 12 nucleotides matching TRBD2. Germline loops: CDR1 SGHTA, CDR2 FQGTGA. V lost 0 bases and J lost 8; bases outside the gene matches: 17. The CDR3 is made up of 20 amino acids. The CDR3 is CASSLTGGLAGGSPEDEQFF. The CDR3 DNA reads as TGTGCCAGCAGCTTAACAGGTGGGCTAGCGGGAGGGAGCCCCGAAGATGAGCAGTTCTTC.

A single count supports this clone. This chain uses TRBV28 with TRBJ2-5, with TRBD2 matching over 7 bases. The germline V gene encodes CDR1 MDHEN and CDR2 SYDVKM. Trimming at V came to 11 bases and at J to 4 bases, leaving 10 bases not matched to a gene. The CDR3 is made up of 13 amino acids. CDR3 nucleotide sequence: TGTGCCGGTTCTCGGGGGGAACGAGAGACCCAGTACTTC. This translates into CAGSRGERETQYF.

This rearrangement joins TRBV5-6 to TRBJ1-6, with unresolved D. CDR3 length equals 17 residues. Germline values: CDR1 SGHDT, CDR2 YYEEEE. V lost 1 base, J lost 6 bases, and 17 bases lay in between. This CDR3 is CASSLFAGETINSPLHF. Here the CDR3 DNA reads TGTGCCAGCAGCTTGTTCGCGGGCGAGACTATTAATTCACCCCTCCACTTT.

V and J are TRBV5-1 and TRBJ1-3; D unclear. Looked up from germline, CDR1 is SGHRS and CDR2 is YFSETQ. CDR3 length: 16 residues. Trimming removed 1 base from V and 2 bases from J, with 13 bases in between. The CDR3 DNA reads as TGCGCCAGCAGCTTGATTGGAGGAGGGACTGGAAACACCATATATTTT. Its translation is CASSLIGGGTGNTIYF.

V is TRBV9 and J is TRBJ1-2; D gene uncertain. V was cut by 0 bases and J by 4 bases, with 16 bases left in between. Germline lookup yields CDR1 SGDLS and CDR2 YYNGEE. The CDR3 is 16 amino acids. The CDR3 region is CASSVAPRGEVYGYTF. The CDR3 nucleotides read TGTGCCAGCAGCGTAGCCCCCCGGGGAGAAGTCTATGGCTACACCTTC.

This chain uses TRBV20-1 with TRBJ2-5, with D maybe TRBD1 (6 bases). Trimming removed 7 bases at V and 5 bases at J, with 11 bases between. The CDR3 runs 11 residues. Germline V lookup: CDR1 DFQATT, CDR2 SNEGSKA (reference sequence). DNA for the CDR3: TGCAGTGTTCGGACAGAGGAGACCCAGTACTTC. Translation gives CSVRTEETQYF.

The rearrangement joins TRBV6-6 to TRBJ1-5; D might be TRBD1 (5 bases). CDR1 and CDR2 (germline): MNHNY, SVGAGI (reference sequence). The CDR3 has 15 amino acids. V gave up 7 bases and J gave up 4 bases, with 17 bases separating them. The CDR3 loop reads CASTALSGLNQPQHF. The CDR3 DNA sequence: TGTGCCAGCACTGCGTTGTCGGGACTTAATCAGCCCCAGCATTTT.

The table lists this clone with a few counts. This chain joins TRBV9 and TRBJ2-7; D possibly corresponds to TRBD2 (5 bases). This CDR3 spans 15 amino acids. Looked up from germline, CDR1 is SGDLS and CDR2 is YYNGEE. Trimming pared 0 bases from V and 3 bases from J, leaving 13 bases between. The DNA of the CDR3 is TGTGCCAGCAGCGTAGACAGCGGTATCGGCTACGAGCAGTACTTC. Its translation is CASSVDSGIGYEQYF.

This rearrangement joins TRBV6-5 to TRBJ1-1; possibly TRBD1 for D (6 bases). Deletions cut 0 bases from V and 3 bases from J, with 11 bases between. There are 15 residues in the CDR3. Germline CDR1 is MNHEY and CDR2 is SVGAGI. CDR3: CASSYSLQGDTEAFF. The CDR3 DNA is TGTGCCAGCAGTTACTCGCTACAGGGAGACACTGAAGCTTTCTTT.

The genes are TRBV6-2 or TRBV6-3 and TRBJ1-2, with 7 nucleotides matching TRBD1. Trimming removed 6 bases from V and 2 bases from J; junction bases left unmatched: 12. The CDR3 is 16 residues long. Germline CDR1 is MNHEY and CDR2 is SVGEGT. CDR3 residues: CASSTKGTAINYGYTF. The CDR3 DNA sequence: TGTGCCAGCAGCACCAAGGGGACAGCCATAAACTATGGCTACACCTTC.

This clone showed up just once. The CDR3 bases are TGTGCCAGCAGTCACCGTACAGGGGCCGCCACCTACGACGAGCAGTACTTC. This translates into CASSHRTGAATYDEQYF. This chain links TRBV6-2 or TRBV6-3 with TRBJ2-7; TRBD1 aligns across 7 bases. From germline, CDR1 is MNHEY and CDR2 SVGEGT. Losses at the gene ends were 5 bases for V and 5 bases for J; bases not matched to a gene: 18. The CDR3 contains 17 residues.

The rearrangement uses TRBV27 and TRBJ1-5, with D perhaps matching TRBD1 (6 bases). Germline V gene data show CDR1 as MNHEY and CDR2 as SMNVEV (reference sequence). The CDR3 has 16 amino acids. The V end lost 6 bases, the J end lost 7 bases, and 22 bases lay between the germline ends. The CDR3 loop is CASRAGTTSNGQPQHF. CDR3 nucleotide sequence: TGTGCCAGCAGGGCCGGGACAACTTCCAACGGGCAGCCCCAGCATTTT.